The rows below give T cell receptor beta chains drawn from one sample of a study of patients and donors after allogeneic stem cell transplantation. TCRdb independently ran MiXCR on the RT-PCR reads; one entry per CDR3 protein. The table has roughly 200,000 distinct CDR3 sequences, 35% to 45% seen once. The sample taken for sequencing was blood, either unsorted or a sorted T cell fraction (not recorded which). The receptors here all came from a human donor who was either an allogeneic HSCT recipient or a stem cell or donor lymphocyte infusion donor (not recorded which). It is not recorded whose cells these are; they may come from a transplant donor. Each CDR3 is given with its conserved first and last residue. The order of the fields is D gene, clone size, V gene, J gene, CDR3 DNA, CDR3 protein. D genes are given only for firm matches. Clone size, where shown, is once, few, many, or a class for clones that have expanded.

>TRBD1|-|TRBV24-1|TRBJ2-2
TGTGCCACCAGTGGGGACAGGCCGGGGGACACCGGGGAGCTGTTTTTT
CATSGDRPGDTGELFF
>TRBD2|-|TRBV7-2|TRBJ2-5
TGTGCCAGCAGCTTTACAATGGCCGGGACTACGCTTCAAGAGACCCAGTACTTC
CASSFTMAGTTLQETQYF
>-|-|TRBV7-9|TRBJ1-4
TGTGCCAGCAGCTTGCCTTGGGGAGAGCCTAATGAAAAACTGTTTTTT
CASSLPWGEPNEKLFF
>TRBD1|few|TRBV7-3|TRBJ1-6
TGTGCCAGCAGCAAGGGGACAGTGAATTCACCCCTCCACTTT
CASSKGTVNSPLHF
>-|-|TRBV27|TRBJ1-1
TGTGCCAGCAGTTTATCCCAGAGCACTGAAGCTTTCTTT
CASSLSQSTEAFF
>TRBD1|-|TRBV2|TRBJ1-2
TGTGCCAGCCAATTACAGGGGGCCAATGGCTACACCTTC
CASQLQGANGYTF
>TRBD1|-|TRBV9|TRBJ2-7
TGTGCCAGCAGCGCGAGGGGACAGGTTATCTACGAGCAGTACTTC
CASSARGQVIYEQYF
>-|-|TRBV6-2/TRBV6-3|TRBJ2-3
TGTGCCAGCAGTCCCTTGGACGATACGCAGTATTTT
CASSPLDDTQYF
>-|-|TRBV5-1|TRBJ2-5
TGCGCCAGCACATTGGATAATCAAGAGACCCAGTACTTC
CASTLDNQETQYF
>-|-|TRBV18|TRBJ1-2
TGTGCCAGCTCACCTTTTGTCACAGGGACGGAGTATGGCTACACCTTC
CASSPFVTGTEYGYTF
>-|-|TRBV5-1|TRBJ2-2
TGCGCCAGCAGCCCCCTTTTGGGGATTAACACCGGGGAGCTGTTTTTT
CASSPLLGINTGELFF
>-|-|TRBV7-9|TRBJ1-2
TGTGCCAGCAGCAAGACAGAGTCGATTAACTATGGCTACACCTTC
CASSKTESINYGYTF
>-|-|TRBV20-1|TRBJ2-7
TGCAGTGCTAGAGCCCCCGCTTCGAGCTCCTACGAGCAGTACTTC
CSARAPASSSYEQYF
>-|once|TRBV6-6|TRBJ2-7
TGTGCCAGCAGTTACTCCCACGCGGGGTCCTACGAGCAGTACTTC
CASSYSHAGSYEQYF
>-|few|TRBV6-1|TRBJ1-4
TGTGCCAGCAGGGGGGAGACTGCAACTAATGAAAAACTGTTTTTT
CASRGETATNEKLFF
>-|once|TRBV5-1|TRBJ1-5
TGCGCCAGCAGCTTCGGGGGGGAAGGGCAGCCCCAGCATTTT
CASSFGGEGQPQHF